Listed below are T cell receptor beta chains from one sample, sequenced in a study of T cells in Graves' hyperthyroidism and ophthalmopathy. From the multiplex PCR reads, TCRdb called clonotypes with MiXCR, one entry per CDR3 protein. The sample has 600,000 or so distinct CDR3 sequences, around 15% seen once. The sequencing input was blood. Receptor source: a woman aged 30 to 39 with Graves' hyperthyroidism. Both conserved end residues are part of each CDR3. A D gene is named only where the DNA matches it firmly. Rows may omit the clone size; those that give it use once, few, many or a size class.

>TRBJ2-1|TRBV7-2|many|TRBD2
TGTGCCAGCAGCTTAGAACTAGCGGGAGGCGATGAGCAGTTCTTC
CASSLELAGGDEQFF
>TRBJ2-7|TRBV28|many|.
TGTGCCAGCAGTGTGCCAGGAGCTACCTCTTGGAACGAGCAGTACTTC
CASSVPGATSWNEQYF
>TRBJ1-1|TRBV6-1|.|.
TGTGCCAGCAAGGGGCAGGTGAACACTGAAGCTTTCTTT
CASKGQVNTEAFF
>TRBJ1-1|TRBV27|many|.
TGTGCCAGCAGTTTTACCCAGACAGGTAACACTGAAGCTTTCTTT
CASSFTQTGNTEAFF
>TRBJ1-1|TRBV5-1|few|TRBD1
TGCGCCAGCAGCTTCGTGGGACAGGGGGACACTGAAGCTTTCTTT
CASSFVGQGDTEAFF
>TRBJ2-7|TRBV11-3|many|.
TGTGCCAGCAGCCCCGCCCGACAGTACGAGCAGTACTTC
CASSPARQYEQYF
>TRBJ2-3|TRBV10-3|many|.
TGTGCCATCAGGGAGACAACCAGCACAGATACGCAGTATTTT
CAIRETTSTDTQYF
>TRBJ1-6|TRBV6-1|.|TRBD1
TGTGCCAGCAGGACAGGGGGGCTAGTTTCACCCCTCCACTTT
CASRTGGLVSPLHF
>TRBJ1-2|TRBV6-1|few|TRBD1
TGTGCCAGCAGCTTTGGCCCGAGGACAGGGGGCTTAGGTGGCTACACCTTC
CASSFGPRTGGLGGYTF
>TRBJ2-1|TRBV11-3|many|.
TGTGCCAGCAGGGAACGACTGGGGCCGGAGCAGTTCTTC
CASRERLGPEQFF
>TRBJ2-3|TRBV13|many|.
TGTGCCAGCAGCTCCCCCTCCGGGACAGGGACCGTAGCGGGAGAGGTGGATACGCAGTATTTT
CASSSPSGTGTVAGEVDTQYF
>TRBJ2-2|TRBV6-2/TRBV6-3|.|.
TGCGCCAGCAGACTCCTCCGGGACCCCGGGGAGCTGTTTTTT
CASRLLRDPGELFF
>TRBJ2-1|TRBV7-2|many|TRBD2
TGTGCCAGCATGACGACTAGCGGGAGACCCAATGAGCAGTTCTTC
CASMTTSGRPNEQFF
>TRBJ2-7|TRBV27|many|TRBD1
TGTGCCAGCAGTTCGACAGGGGGCGCGCCCTACGAGCAGTACTTC
CASSSTGGAPYEQYF
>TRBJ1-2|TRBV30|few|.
TGTGCCTGGAGTATAGGGCAGGGGTCCTATGGCTACACCTTC
CAWSIGQGSYGYTF
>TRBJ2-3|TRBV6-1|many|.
TGTGCCAGCAGTGAAGCTGTCTCACGCACAGATACGCAGTATTTT
CASSEAVSRTDTQYF
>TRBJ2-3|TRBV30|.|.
TGTGCCTGGAGTATATTTGGGGGCCCCACAGATACGCAGTATTTT
CAWSIFGGPTDTQYF
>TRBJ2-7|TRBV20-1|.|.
TGCAGTGCTCCGAACTTCCGGCTGCCCTACGAGCAGTACTTC
CSAPNFRLPYEQYF
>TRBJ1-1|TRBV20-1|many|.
TGCAGTGCTATTCTTTTAGGTGAAGCTTTCTTT
CSAILLGEAFF
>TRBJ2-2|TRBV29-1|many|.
TGCAGCGTTACCCCGAACACCGGGGAGCTGTTTTTT
CSVTPNTGELFF
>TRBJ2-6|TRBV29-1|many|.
TGCAGCGTCGCCAGTTCTGGGGCCAACGTCCTGACTTTC
CSVASSGANVLTF
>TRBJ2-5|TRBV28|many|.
TGTGCCAGCAGTTTAGCTCAGGGACCAGTCCAGGAGACCCAGTACTTC
CASSLAQGPVQETQYF